Following are 2 T cell receptor beta chains from one sample sequenced in a study of shared clonotypes between healthy human individuals. TCRdb's table, derived via immunoSEQ multiplex PCR, lists solely in-frame clones and lacks some. The table lists hundreds of thousands of clones, over 90% of them singletons. As defined, naive CD8 cells were CD45RO-negative and positively selected for CCR7, with terminally differentiated effector memory CD45RA+ cells excluded. The sequenced sample consisted of naive CD8+ T cells sorted from blood. These receptors were collected from a man aged 25-40 years in good health.

In the case of this clone: Relative to the germline gene, one junction end is altered; a read error may explain this. Within the sample, other DNA sequences also encode this same CDR3. V gene TRBV29-1 combines with J gene TRBJ2-7; 7 positions match TRBD1. CDR1 SQVTM and CDR2 ANQGSEA come from the germline V gene. This CDR3 region has 17 residues. The CDR3 DNA sequence: TGCAGCGTTGAAGCCCCACGGGCAGGACAGGCCTCCTACGAGCAGTACTTT. As protein: CSVEAPRAGQASYEQYF.

V gene TRBV29-1 combines with J gene TRBJ2-2; D perhaps matches TRBD2 (5 bases). With 1 base removed from V and 4 bases from J, the gap between germline ends came to 13 bases. Germline V lookup: CDR1 SQVTM, CDR2 ANQGSEA. The CDR3 has 15 amino acids. CDR3: CSVEVLSGSTGELFF. CDR3 coding DNA: TGCAGCGTTGAAGTCCTAAGCGGTAGCACCGGGGAGCTGTTTTTT.